This TCR beta chain derives from a study of shared clonotypes between healthy human individuals (dated by TCRdb to the early 2020s). Regarding the study in general: The cohort comprised a couple of women and a few men aged 18 to 49 years. Per donor, three plates each were used for CD4 naive and CD4 memory, two for CD8 naive, and one for CD8 memory. To estimate repertoire size and how much clonotype sharing occurs between individuals, the study deeply sequenced the blood TCR repertoires of five healthy adults. Libraries were prepared and TCR repertoires were sequenced by different laboratories using diverse techniques, in order to increase sequencing depth and limit assay-specific biases. Per donor, leukapheresis produced somewhere between about 0.94 and 9 billion PBMCs. Summary of the overall study and its limitations: Based on pairwise subsampling, the degree of clonotype sharing among donors was expected to be affected by sequencing depth. Incomplete sequencing was indicated by rarefaction of sorted-subset datasets, despite the large sequencing depth. Larger estimated clonotype richness was generally found for naive subsets than for memory subsets. Because the study included a small number of donors, the genetic and exposure-history diversity represented was limited. Compared with non-shared clonotypes, clonotypes shared by all four sorted-subset donors had higher generation probabilities. Sharing across a handful of donors was observed for about 5% of naive CD4, 3.5% of naive CD8, over 2% of memory CD4, and 0.4% of memory CD8 clonotypes. Sampling was limited to blood, and TCR repertoires in tissue likely differ from TCR repertoires in blood.

Using the deep immunoSEQ assay, TCR CDR3 regions were amplified from genomic DNA by multiplex PCR. Extracted genomic DNA from each cell subset was spread evenly across all wells of several immunoSEQ 96-well plates, with each plate serving as a replicate. Each replicate PCR for sorted subsets received approximately 200 ng genomic DNA, equal to 30,000 or so T cell genomes. Purified libraries were quantified with a Qubit 3.0 fluorometer, sized on a Bioanalyzer 2100, and re-quantified with the KAPA Library Quantification kit. A separate single-read 150-cycle Illumina NextSeq 550 flow cell was used to sequence each immunoSEQ 96-well plate. The study's own analysis went as follows. Because only junctional sequences without quality scores were contained in the immunoSEQ output, filtering matching that applied to full-length reads could not be performed. To assign V/J genes and CDR3, sequences were annotated against IMGT germline references using PyIR, a Python wrapper for IgBLAST v1.9. Reads were filtered out if the reads had weak V/J assignments (E-value above 1e-6), no CDR3, stop codons, out-of-frame junctions, or ambiguous translated residues. V3J clonotypes were defined by identical inferred V gene, J gene, and CDR3 amino acid sequence. The percentage overlap between two repertoires was calculated by dividing the number of shared unique clonotypes by the size of the smaller repertoire. Repertoire richness was assessed with RTK rarefaction, the Chao1 estimator, and Recon v2.1 estimates of unobserved clonotypes. Generation probabilities were computed with OLGA for all TCRbeta clonotypes obtained by the gDNA method from four donors. Held by TCRdb, this immuneACCESS table contains in-frame sequences only and omits some clones. Under half of the omission traces to an unresolved V gene where checked; the cause of the rest is unknown. Clone size and V and J calls were adopted from that table, with D and trimming inferred from the DNA. Here the sample has 850,000 to 1,200,000 clones; about 75% occur a single time. The ten largest account for about 1.5% of the sample.

The germline V gene supplies CDR1 SGHRS and CDR2 YFSETQ. Relative to germline, V is missing 2 bases and J is missing 8 bases, with 7 bases of the junction outside any gene match. From the cysteine through the phenylalanine, the CDR3 covers 14 amino acids. The DNA shown is the 42-base CDR3, in frame from base 1. A note on this clone: Its antigen target is currently unknown. No base-level quality is on record; no much larger clone is a single base apart.

Healthy HIV-negative adults with no recently reported acute infections or vaccinations were included as donors. Every donor was a Caucasian adult living in Nashville, Tennessee, USA. CD4+ T cells were enriched through magnetic negative selection, after which naive cells were positively selected on CD45RA and the remaining negative fraction served as the memory subset. Blood was collected by leukapheresis, and PBMCs were isolated by Ficoll-Histopaque density gradient centrifugation and then cryopreserved in liquid nitrogen vapor phase. Analytical flow cytometry was used to check the purity and quantity of every magnetically sorted T cell population. Each sorted fraction had its genomic DNA isolated and then quantified by UV absorbance on a Nanodrop 2000c.

This receptor chain uses TRBV5-1 and TRBJ2-1; 7 of the junction bases match TRBD1. The sequenced material came from memory CD4+ T cells sorted from blood. This specimen's cell subset or site label, interpreted: CD45RA-negative fraction. This receptor was identified in a young man in good health. The CDR3 has the sequence CASSLGNRGDEQFF. The DNA sequence is TGCGCCAGCAGCTTAGGGAACAGGGGCGATGAGCAGTTCTTC.